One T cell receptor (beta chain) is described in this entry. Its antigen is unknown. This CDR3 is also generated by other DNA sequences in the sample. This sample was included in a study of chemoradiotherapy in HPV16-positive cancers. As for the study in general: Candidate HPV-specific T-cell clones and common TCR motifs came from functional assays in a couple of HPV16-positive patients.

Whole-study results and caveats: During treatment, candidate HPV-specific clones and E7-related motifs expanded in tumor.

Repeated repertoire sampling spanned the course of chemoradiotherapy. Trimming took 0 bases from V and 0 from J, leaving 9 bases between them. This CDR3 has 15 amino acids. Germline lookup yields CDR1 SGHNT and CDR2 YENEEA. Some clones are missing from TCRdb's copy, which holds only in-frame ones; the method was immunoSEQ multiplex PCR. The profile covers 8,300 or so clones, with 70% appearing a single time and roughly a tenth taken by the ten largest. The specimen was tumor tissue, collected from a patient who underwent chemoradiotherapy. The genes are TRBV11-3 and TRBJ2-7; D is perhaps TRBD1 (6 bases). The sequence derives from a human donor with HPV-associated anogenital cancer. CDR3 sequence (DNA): TGTGCCAGCAGCTTAGAGGCAGGGGACTCCTACGAGCAGTACTTC. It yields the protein CASSLEAGDSYEQYF.